The 9 T cell receptor beta chains given below trace back to one sample, sequenced in a study of T cells in Graves' hyperthyroidism and ophthalmopathy. Amplified regions were TCR beta CDR3 sequences from RNA transcripts. The study used the HTBI primer set for a first-round RT-PCR of the TCR CDR3. TCRdb itself ran the multiplex PCR reads through MiXCR, one entry per CDR3 protein. Of roughly 500,000 distinct CDR3 sequences listed, 46% are singletons. Sequenced: peripheral blood or thyroid tissue (not recorded which). These receptors all come from an adult woman with Graves' disease, either hyperthyroidism or ophthalmopathy (not recorded which).

The chain recombines TRBV2 with TRBJ2-5; TRBD2 might be the D (5 bases). The germline CDR1 and CDR2 sequences are SNHLY and FYNNEI. The V end was cut by 6 bases, the J end by 1 base, with 21 bases between. This CDR3 region has 17 residues. The CDR3 reads CASSGFGENQPQETQYF. The CDR3 coding sequence is TGTGCCAGCAGCGGCTTTGGGGAGAATCAGCCCCAAGAGACCCAGTACTTC.

V is TRBV11-2 and J is TRBJ1-2; D remains unclear. V dropped 4 bases and J dropped 6 bases, with 12 bases sitting between them. Germline CDR1 SGHAT, CDR2 FQNNGV. The CDR3 loop spans 13 amino acids. The CDR3, as DNA: TGTGCCAGCAGCTACACGATCCGCGATGGCTACACCTTC. It encodes CASSYTIRDGYTF.

This clonotype appeared a few times. The chain links TRBV5-1 to TRBJ2-7; TRBD1 aligns across 7 bases. In germline, CDR1 is SGHRS, CDR2 YFSETQ. The CDR3 spans 15 residues. The ends lost 0 bases at V and 0 bases at J; junction bases unmatched: 3. CDR3 coding DNA: TGCGCCAGCAGCTTGGTACCAGGGGGCTCCTACGAGCAGTACTTC. Protein product: CASSLVPGGSYEQYF. Drawing the rest from reference TRBV5-1 and TRBJ2-7, the complete variable domain is KAGVTQTPRYLIKTRGQQVTLSCSPISGHRSVSWYQQTPGQGLQFLFEYFSETQRNKGNFPGRFSGRQFSNSRSEMNVSTLELGDSALYLCASSLVPGGSYEQYFGPGTRLTVT.

The chain combines TRBV5-1 with TRBJ2-5, with 8 bases that match TRBD2. Germline assignment: CDR1 SGHRS and CDR2 YFSETQ. This CDR3 has 15 residues. J was trimmed by 5 bases and V by 4 bases; bases with no gene match: 10. The CDR3 coding sequence is TGCGCCAGCAGCCTGAGGGTAGCGGGAAGGGAGACCCAGTACTTC. This translates into CASSLRVAGRETQYF.

V is TRBV11-2 and J is TRBJ2-2, with D unclear. Germline values: CDR1 SGHAT, CDR2 FQNNGV. The CDR3 runs 16 residues. V was cut by 4 bases and J by 5 bases, with 17 bases left in between. The CDR3 here is CASSSAVVVGTGELFF. The CDR3 nucleotides read TGTGCCAGCAGCTCCGCGGTGGTAGTCGGGACCGGGGAGCTGTTTTTT.

The chain uses TRBV28 and TRBJ2-2; 12 nucleotides match TRBD2. Trimming took 6 bases from V and 5 from J; bases not matched to a gene: 7. CDR3 length: 16 amino acids. Germline CDR1 reads MDHEN; CDR2 reads SYDVKM. DNA of the CDR3: TGTGCCAGCAGGGGGGGACTAGCGGGTTTAACCGGGGAGCTGTTTTTT. Protein product: CASRGGLAGLTGELFF.

This chain links TRBV3-1 with TRBJ1-1; D gene unclear. Germline V CDR1 and CDR2: LGHDT, YNNKEL (reference sequence). The CDR3 contains 15 residues. V was shortened by 4 bases and J by 3 bases, with 15 bases between the two germline ends. DNA of the CDR3: TGTGCCAGCAGCCCCCTTCCCCGACGGGACACTGAAGCTTTCTTT. It yields the protein CASSPLPRRDTEAFF.

The V call is TRBV2, the J call TRBJ2-7; the D call may be TRBD1 or TRBD2 (6 bases each). Germline lookup yields CDR1 SNHLY and CDR2 FYNNEI. CDR3 length equals 11 residues. V lost 5 bases to trimming and J lost 5 bases, with 7 bases between them. The CDR3 DNA is TGTGCCAGCAGTAGGGGGGACGAGCAGTACTTC. Its protein product is CASSRGDEQYF.

The chain has TRBV18 and TRBJ2-2, with TRBD1 as a possible D gene (6 bases). The germline V and J ends were trimmed by 4 bases and 3 bases, with 12 bases remaining between them. CDR1 and CDR2 (germline): KGHSH, LQKENI. The CDR3 has 15 amino acids. For the CDR3, the DNA is TGTGCCAGCTCACGACAGGAAGGGGACACCGGGGAGCTGTTTTTT. It encodes CASSRQEGDTGELFF. Full variable domain (missing parts from reference TRBV18 and TRBJ2-2): NAGVMQNPRHLVRRRGQEARLRCSPMKGHSHVYWYRQLPEEGLKFMVYLQKENIIDESGMPKERFSAEFPKEGPSILRIQQVVRGDSAAYFCASSRQEGDTGELFFGEGSRLTVL.